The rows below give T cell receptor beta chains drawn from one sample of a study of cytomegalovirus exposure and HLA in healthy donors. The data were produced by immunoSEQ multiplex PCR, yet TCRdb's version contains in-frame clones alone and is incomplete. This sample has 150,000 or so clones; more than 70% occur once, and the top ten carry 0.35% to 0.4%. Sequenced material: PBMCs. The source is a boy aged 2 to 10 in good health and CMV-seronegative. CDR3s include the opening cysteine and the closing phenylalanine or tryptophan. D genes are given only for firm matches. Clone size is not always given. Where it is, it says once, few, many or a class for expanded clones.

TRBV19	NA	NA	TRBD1	CASSIAITGGREQYF
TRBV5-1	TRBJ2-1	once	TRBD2	CASSLGLTAGYDEQFF
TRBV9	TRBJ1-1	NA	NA	CASSVGGQGWTEAFF
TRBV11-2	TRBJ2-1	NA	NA	CASDSDRAYNEQFF
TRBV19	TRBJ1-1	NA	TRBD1	CASSIAQGDTEAFF
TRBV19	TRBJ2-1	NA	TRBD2	CASSIGREAYNEQFF
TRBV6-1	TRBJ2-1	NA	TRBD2	CASLAGGPYNEQFF
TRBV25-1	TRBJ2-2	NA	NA	CASSEFSPDTGELFF
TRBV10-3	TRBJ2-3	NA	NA	CAIRLSGPGGDTQYF
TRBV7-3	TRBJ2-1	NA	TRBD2	CASSLRLAGGGEQFF
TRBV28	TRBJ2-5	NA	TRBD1	CASSFLGTGQETQYF
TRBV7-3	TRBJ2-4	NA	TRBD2	CASSPRLAGIDIQYF
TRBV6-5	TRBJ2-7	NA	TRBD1	CASSLQGSTPYEQYF
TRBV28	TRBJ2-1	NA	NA	CASSLSFPGISSYNEQFF
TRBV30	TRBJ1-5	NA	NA	CAWSVIEEGQPQHF
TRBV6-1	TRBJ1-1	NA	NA	CASIAAGNTEAFF
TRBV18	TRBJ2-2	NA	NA	CASSPETGELFF
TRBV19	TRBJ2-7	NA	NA	CASEGRNEQYF